This T cell receptor beta chain was retrieved from a study of OX40 agonist ivuxolimab in advanced cancers. The overall study: Six ivuxolimab dose levels, 0.01 to 10 mg/kg, were given intravenously every 2 weeks. Enrolled patients in dose escalation had cancers that were hepatocellular carcinoma, melanoma, renal cell or head and neck cancer. Participants averaged roughly 60 years of age (range about 23 to 80) and were around 80% male.

Blood samples were obtained at baseline, cycle 4 day 1, and cycle 7 day 1. Sequenced by immunoSEQ multiplex PCR; TCRdb stores in-frame clones only, minus some. This sample yields 85,000 to 130,000 clones, of which just over 90% are seen a single time; about 0.29% belongs to the top ten. The CDR3 is 12 amino acids. Germline loops: CDR1 SGHTA, CDR2 FQGNSA. Trimming pared 5 bases from V and 9 bases from J, leaving 13 bases between. The source was CD4+ or CD8+ T cells sorted from blood, collected in a trial of the OX40 agonist ivuxolimab. This clonotype originated in an adult with an advanced solid tumor such as melanoma, head and neck, liver or kidney cancer. The chain has TRBV7-2 and TRBJ1-2; D remains ambiguous. The CDR3, as DNA: TGTGCCAGCAGCCTCGGACCTTGGAGCTACACCTTC. It specifies CASSLGPWSYTF.